This T cell receptor (beta chain) is from a study of graft-versus-host responses after intestinal transplantation. The wider study: Recipients across the board were started on anti-thymocyte globulin induction, then kept on tacrolimus and steroids for approximately three years.

Whole-study findings and limits: GvH clones appeared in recipient marrow, some first in ileum or blood. An association linked early post-transplant HvG declines with peak circulating GvH clone levels.

The CDR3 length is 12 residues. Germline CDR1 is MNHEY and CDR2 is SVGAGI. V was pared by 5 bases and J by 9 bases, with 11 bases between. The method was immunoSEQ multiplex PCR; TCRdb's version includes in-frame clones alone and lacks a portion of them. The sample shows approximately 80,000 clones, about 89% of them seen only once. Regarding this clone: Its cognate antigen is unknown.

This material consisted of unstimulated CD4+ T cells sorted from spleen or lymph node cells, taken before intestinal transplant. The chain has TRBV6-5 and TRBJ1-5; D call uncertain. The receptor was isolated from a human donor who received an intestinal transplant. CDR3 sequence reads: CASSESRGPQHF. The CDR3 DNA follows: TGTGCCAGCAGTGAATCGCGGGGGCCCCAGCATTTT.